The 29 T cell receptor beta chains listed next were all sequenced from one sample in a study of Tregs in tolerant kidney transplant recipients. The table came from immunoSEQ multiplex PCR; TCRdb's copy has only in-frame clones and leaves some out. The sample carries around 230,000 clones, 80% to 85% recorded once. The specimen sequenced was CD4+ T cells from blood. These receptors were taken from a human donor in good health.

This sequence joins TRBV6-1 and TRBJ2-3; D gene ambiguous. Per germline, CDR1 MNHNS and CDR2 SASEGT. V was pared by 8 bases and J by 4 bases, with 10 bases between. The CDR3 length is 12 residues. The CDR3 sequence: CASEGWPDTQYF. The CDR3 DNA follows: TGTGCCAGCGAAGGGTGGCCAGATACGCAGTATTTT.

This clone occurred once. The V and J genes are TRBV2 and TRBJ2-2; D uncertain. V lost 6 bases and J lost 7, with 12 bases in between. Germline assignment: CDR1 SNHLY and CDR2 FYNNEI. The CDR3 sequence is 13 residues long. CDR3: CASRNNPGGELFF. CDR3 DNA sequence: TGTGCCAGCAGGAACAACCCGGGCGGGGAGCTGTTTTTT.

The CDR3 DNA follows: TGTGCCAGCAGCTTAGCGCTAGGGGGGGCGAAAAATTACAATGAGCAGTTCTTC. It codes for CASSLALGGAKNYNEQFF. This sequence joins TRBV7-2 and TRBJ2-1, with D perhaps TRBD2 (7 bases). The CDR3 length is 18 residues. Per germline, CDR1 SGHTA and CDR2 FQGNSA. Trimming pared 0 bases from V and 4 bases from J, leaving 19 bases between.

V gene TRBV30 combines with J gene TRBJ2-1, with 7 bases lining up with TRBD1. Germline V gene lookup returns CDR1 GTSNPN and CDR2 SVGIG (reference sequence). The CDR3 runs 14 residues. V shed 2 bases, J shed 3 bases, and the junction held 4 bases outside the gene matches. In nucleotides, the CDR3 is TGTGCCTGGAGTCACTGGGACAGCTACAATGAGCAGTTCTTC. Translating it yields CAWSHWDSYNEQFF. Together with reference TRBV30 and TRBJ2-1, the CDR3 gives the full variable domain: SQTIHQWPATLVQPVGSPLSLECTVEGTSNPNLYWYRQAAGRGLQLLFYSVGIGQISSEVPQNLSASRPQDRQFILSSKKLLLSDSGFYLCAWSHWDSYNEQFFGPGTRLTVL.

J is TRBJ2-7 and V is TRBV6-5; 8 positions match TRBD1. The CDR3 sequence is 16 residues long. Germline CDR1 and CDR2: MNHEY and SVGAGI. Trimming at V came to 2 bases and at J to 3 bases, leaving 9 bases not matched to a gene. The CDR3 loop reads CASSYPTLQGDYEQYF. CDR3 DNA sequence: TGTGCCAGCAGTTACCCCACTCTACAGGGGGACTACGAGCAGTACTTC.

This clone was found once. The rearrangement uses TRBV5-4 and TRBJ2-5, with TRBD2 matching over 8 bases. CDR3 size: 14 residues. Trimming at V came to 0 bases and at J to 5 bases, leaving 3 bases not matched to a gene. CDR1 and CDR2 from the germline V gene are SGHNT and YYREEE (reference sequence). The CDR3 spells CASSLVAGIETQYF. The DNA for the CDR3 is TGTGCCAGCAGCTTGGTAGCGGGAATTGAGACCCAGTACTTC.

The CDR3 nucleotides are TGCGCCAGCAGCCACCCCGGGACCACCCCTTACGAGCAGTACTTC. Translated, it gives CASSHPGTTPYEQYF. The chain couples TRBV4-1 to TRBJ2-7, with D perhaps assigned TRBD1 or TRBD2 (5 bases each). The germline V gene has CDR1 MGHRA and CDR2 YSYEKL. V lost 3 bases to trimming and J lost 4 bases, with 16 bases between them. This CDR3 is 15 amino acids long.

The chain joins TRBV9 to TRBJ2-5; possible D gene TRBD2, 5 bases. Germline assignment: CDR1 SGDLS and CDR2 YYNGEE. Trimming cost V 3 bases and J 3 bases, with 12 bases left between them. This CDR3 spans 14 amino acids. CDR3 sequence reads: CASSAGLLEETQYF. The CDR3 bases are TGTGCCAGCAGCGCCGGACTTCTCGAAGAGACCCAGTACTTC.

The J gene is TRBJ2-7, the V gene TRBV7-9; perhaps TRBD2 as D (5 bases). The CDR3 totals 14 residues. In germline, CDR1 is SEHNR, CDR2 FQNEAQ (reference sequence). V gave up 2 bases and J gave up 5 bases, with 13 bases separating them. The CDR3 reads CASSLISSSNEQYF. Here the CDR3 DNA reads TGTGCCAGCAGCTTAATCTCTTCTAGCAACGAGCAGTACTTC.

The rearrangement joins TRBV4-1 to TRBJ1-2; possible D gene TRBD1, 5 bases. This CDR3 is 13 amino acids long. Trimming took 1 base from V and 8 from J, leaving 11 bases between them. Germline-derived CDR1 and CDR2 are MGHRA and YSYEKL. Here the CDR3 DNA reads TGCGCCAGCAGCCAAGGGAAGGGACTCGGCTACACCTTC. It specifies CASSQGKGLGYTF.

V gene TRBV10-3 combines with J gene TRBJ1-2, with 9 bases that match TRBD1. Trimming removed 8 bases from V and 6 bases from J; junction bases left unmatched: 13. In germline, CDR1 is ENHRY, CDR2 SYGVKD. The CDR3 is made up of 15 amino acids. The CDR3 bases are TGTGCCATCGGGAGGGACAGGGACCTTATGGATGGCTACACCTTC. It encodes CAIGRDRDLMDGYTF.

The chain carries TRBV7-8 and TRBJ2-6; TRBD1 matches at 10 bases. Germline loops: CDR1 SGHVS, CDR2 FQNEAQ. This CDR3 is built from 18 residues. V gave up 3 bases and J gave up 4 bases; unmatched junction bases: 9. This CDR3 is CASSFAGTGASGANVLTF. The CDR3 nucleotides read TGTGCCAGCAGCTTCGCCGGGACAGGGGCTTCCGGGGCCAACGTCCTGACTTTC.

The chain has TRBV7-6 and TRBJ2-5; TRBD2 agrees at 10 bases. Germline CDR1 is SGHVS and CDR2 is FNYEAQ. There are 16 residues in the CDR3. J lost 9 bases, V lost 5 bases, and 15 bases had no gene match. CDR3 protein: CASSPGLAGGTSAQYF. DNA for the CDR3: TGTGCCAGCAGCCCGGGTTTAGCGGGGGGCACTTCGGCCCAGTACTTC.

This clone was picked up one time. The V call is TRBV2, the J call TRBJ2-3; 8 positions agree with TRBD1. The ends lost 5 bases at V and 5 bases at J; junction bases unmatched: 9. The germline V gene encodes CDR1 SNHLY and CDR2 FYNNEI. The CDR3 is 15 amino acids. This chain's CDR3 is CASSSGTGRGDTQYF. The DNA of the CDR3 is TGTGCCAGCAGTTCCGGGACAGGACGGGGAGATACGCAGTATTTT. The full variable domain, in which reference TRBV2 and TRBJ2-3 provide the parts outside the CDR3, is EPEVTQTPSHQVTQMGQEVILRCVPISNHLYFYWYRQILGQKVEFLVSFYNNEISEKSEIFDDQFSVERPDGSNFTLKIRSTKLEDSAMYFCASSSGTGRGDTQYFGPGTRLTVL.

Here the CDR3 reads CASSRQTGPSYEQYF. The CDR3 DNA is TGCGCCAGCAGCCGTCAGACAGGGCCATCCTACGAGCAGTACTTC. This chain links TRBV5-1 with TRBJ2-7; 7 bases match TRBD1. After removal of 4 bases from V and 1 base from J, the junction contained 8 bases not matched to a gene. Germline V gives CDR1 SGHRS, CDR2 YFSETQ. This CDR3 is built from 15 residues.

This rearrangement joins TRBV11-3 to TRBJ2-1; D gene unclear. The germline gives CDR1 SGHNT, CDR2 YENEEA. V was cut by 1 base and J by 0 bases, with 13 bases left in between. The CDR3 consists of 17 residues. DNA for the CDR3: TGTGCCAGCAGCTTAGGACATGGACCAAGCTCCTACAATGAGCAGTTCTTC. It specifies CASSLGHGPSSYNEQFF.

This chain's CDR3 is CASSDPGTGGETQYF. The CDR3 nucleotides read TGTGCCAGCAGTGACCCCGGGACAGGCGGAGAGACCCAGTACTTC. The V gene is TRBV25-1, the J gene TRBJ2-5, with TRBD1 matching 8 bases. V trimming: 3 bases; J trimming: 4 bases; junction bases outside the gene matches: 7. The CDR3 covers 15 residues. From germline, CDR1 is MGHDK and CDR2 SYGVNS.

The V call is TRBV19, the J call TRBJ1-1; 7 bases line up with TRBD1. Germline V CDR1 and CDR2: LNHDA, SQIVND (reference sequence). The CDR3 runs to 18 residues. Trimming took 4 bases from V and 3 from J; bases not matched to a gene: 17. DNA for the CDR3: TGTGCCAGTAGTACCCATCGAGGGGGCCTTTTATCTGACACTGAAGCTTTCTTT. Its translation: CASSTHRGGLLSDTEAFF.

The rearrangement joins TRBV15 to TRBJ2-7; the D gene is possibly TRBD1 (5 bases). V shed 0 bases and J shed 0 bases, with 15 bases lying between them. This CDR3 is built from 17 residues. CDR1 and CDR2 (germline): LNHNV, YYDKDF (reference sequence). The CDR3 DNA is TGTGCCACCAGCAGAGATCCGGTACAGGCTCGCTCCTACGAGCAGTACTTC. It translates to CATSRDPVQARSYEQYF.

The chain links TRBV5-8 to TRBJ1-1; the D gene is possibly TRBD1 (5 bases). Trimming took off 4 bases at V and 2 bases at J, with 12 bases between the two ends. Germline V gene sequence: CDR1 SGHTS, CDR2 YDEGEE. The CDR3 loop spans 14 amino acids. The CDR3 sequence is CASSAETANTEAFF. DNA of the CDR3: TGTGCCAGCAGCGCCGAGACAGCCAACACTGAAGCTTTCTTT.

V gene TRBV5-4 combines with J gene TRBJ1-2; D perhaps matches TRBD1 (5 bases). With 4 bases removed from V and 8 bases from J, the gap between germline ends came to 18 bases. CDR3 length: 14 amino acids. Germline V gene lookup returns CDR1 SGHNT and CDR2 YYREEE (reference sequence). In DNA, the CDR3 is TGTGCCAGCAGCATTGATACCGGGACTCCAGGCTACACCTTC. Amino acids: CASSIDTGTPGYTF. Using reference TRBV5-4 and TRBJ1-2 for the parts outside the CDR3, the full variable domain is ETGVTQSPTHLIKTRGQQVTLRCSSQSGHNTVSWYQQALGQGPQFIFQYYREEENGRGNFPPRFSGLQFPNYSSELNVNALELDDSALYLCASSIDTGTPGYTFGSGTRLTVV.

The J gene is TRBJ2-7, the V gene TRBV14; TRBD1 or TRBD2 may be the D gene (5 bases each). The CDR3 is made up of 14 amino acids. Germline V CDR1 and CDR2: SGHDN, FVKESK. The ends were cut back, 0 bases at V and 9 bases at J, with 15 bases in the middle. The CDR3 loop reads CASSQDLVGRGQYF. Written as DNA, the CDR3 is TGTGCCAGCAGCCAAGATCTTGTGGGACGTGGGCAGTACTTC.

CDR3 nucleotides: TGTGCCAGTAGTACCGAGGGGTCGTACACGCAGTATTTT. Amino acid sequence: CASSTEGSYTQYF. The chain has TRBV19 and TRBJ2-3; possibly TRBD1 or TRBD2 for D (5 bases each). Germline-derived CDR1 and CDR2 are LNHDA and SQIVND (reference sequence). V lost 4 bases, J lost 9 bases, and 14 bases lay in between. This CDR3 comprises 13 residues.

This sequence joins TRBV18 and TRBJ2-7; 10 bases agree with TRBD1. The CDR3 runs to 15 residues. Germline V gives CDR1 KGHSH, CDR2 LQKENI. V lost 6 bases to trimming and J lost 7 bases; unmatched junction nucleotides: 12. The DNA of the CDR3 is TGTGCCAGCTCCCCCCGGGGGGACAGGGGAGAGGAGCAGTACTTC. Its translation is CASSPRGDRGEEQYF.

Concerning this clone itself: The sample contains more than one DNA sequence encoding this CDR3. The V gene is TRBV2, the J gene TRBJ2-5; 8 nucleotides align to TRBD1. With V trimmed by 7 bases and J by 2 bases, 9 bases remained unmatched. Germline loops: CDR1 SNHLY, CDR2 FYNNEI. This CDR3 region has 15 residues. The chain's CDR3 is CASTGQGAMQETQYF. The CDR3 DNA follows: TGTGCCAGCACCGGACAGGGAGCTATGCAAGAGACCCAGTACTTC.

The V gene is TRBV6-1, the J gene TRBJ2-1; D gene uncertain. The germline V and J ends were trimmed by 3 bases and 2 bases, with 5 bases remaining between them. Germline values: CDR1 MNHNS, CDR2 SASEGT. CDR3 size: 13 residues. CDR3 amino acids: CASSELAYNEQFF. In DNA, the CDR3 is TGTGCCAGCAGTGAGCTAGCCTACAATGAGCAGTTCTTC.

The J gene is TRBJ2-1, the V gene TRBV5-1; 11 bases align to TRBD2. The V and J ends lost 4 bases and 5 bases, in that order; junction bases with no gene match: 11. CDR1 SGHRS and CDR2 YFSETQ come from the germline V gene. The CDR3 is 17 amino acids. The CDR3 here is CASSPYPGTSGNNEQFF. In DNA form, the CDR3 reads TGCGCCAGCAGCCCGTACCCCGGGACTAGCGGTAACAATGAGCAGTTCTTC.

The V and J genes are TRBV20-1 and TRBJ1-1; D unclear. The germline CDR1 and CDR2 sequences are DFQATT and SNEGSKA (reference sequence). The CDR3 has 11 amino acids. Between the trimmed V and J ends, which lost 1 base and 3 bases, there was a span of 3 bases. Here the CDR3 reads CSARAYTEAFF. CDR3 DNA: TGCAGTGCTAGAGCATACACTGAAGCTTTCTTT.

This sequence joins TRBV2 and TRBJ2-5, with D hard to call. Germline CDR1 and CDR2: SNHLY and FYNNEI. Trimming shortened V by 5 bases and J by 3 bases, and 13 bases separated the two germline ends. The CDR3 totals 14 residues. The CDR3 DNA follows: TGTGCCAGCAGTAGCCGGCGCCGGGAAGAGACCCAGTACTTC. This sequence encodes CASSSRRREETQYF. Together with reference TRBV2 and TRBJ2-5, the CDR3 gives the full variable domain: EPEVTQTPSHQVTQMGQEVILRCVPISNHLYFYWYRQILGQKVEFLVSFYNNEISEKSEIFDDQFSVERPDGSNFTLKIRSTKLEDSAMYFCASSSRRREETQYFGPGTRLLVL.